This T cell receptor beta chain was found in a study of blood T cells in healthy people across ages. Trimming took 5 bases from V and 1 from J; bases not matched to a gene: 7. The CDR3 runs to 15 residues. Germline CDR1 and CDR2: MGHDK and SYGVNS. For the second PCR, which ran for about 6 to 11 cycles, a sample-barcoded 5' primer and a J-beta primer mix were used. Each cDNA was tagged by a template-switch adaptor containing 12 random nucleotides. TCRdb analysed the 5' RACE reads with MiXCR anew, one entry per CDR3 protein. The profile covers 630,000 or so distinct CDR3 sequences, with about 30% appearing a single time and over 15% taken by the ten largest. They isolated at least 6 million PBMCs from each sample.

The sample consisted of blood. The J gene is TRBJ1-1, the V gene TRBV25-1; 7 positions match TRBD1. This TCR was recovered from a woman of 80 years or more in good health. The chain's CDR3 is CASSRGGGRNTEAFF. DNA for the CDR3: TGTGCCAGCAGTCGGGGAGGGGGCCGGAACACTGAAGCTTTCTTT.